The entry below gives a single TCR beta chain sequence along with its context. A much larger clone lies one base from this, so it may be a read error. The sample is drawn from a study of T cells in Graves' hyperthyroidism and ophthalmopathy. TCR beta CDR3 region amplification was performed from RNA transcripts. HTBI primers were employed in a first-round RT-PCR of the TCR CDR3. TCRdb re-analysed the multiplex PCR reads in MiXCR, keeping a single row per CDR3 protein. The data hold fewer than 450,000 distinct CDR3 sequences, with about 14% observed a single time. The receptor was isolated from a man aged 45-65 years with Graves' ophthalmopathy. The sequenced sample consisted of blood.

CDR3 DNA sequence: TGTGCCAGCAGTGATCTAGCGGGGGCAAATACGCAGTATTTT. The encoded protein is CASSDLAGANTQYF. This chain joins TRBV2 and TRBJ2-3; 10 bases map to TRBD2. V lost 3 bases to trimming and J lost 7 bases; unmatched junction nucleotides: 4. The CDR3 consists of 14 residues. In germline, CDR1 is SNHLY, CDR2 FYNNEI.